One sample yielded the 20 T cell receptor beta chains listed below, sequenced in a study of T cells after yellow fever vaccination. Each CDR3 protein is one row after TCRdb ran MiXCR on the 5' RACE reads. Of roughly 300,000 distinct CDR3 sequences listed, approximately 7% are singletons. Source: PBMCs, taken more than 40 days after the first yellow fever vaccination. These receptors were collected from a man younger than 35 who received the YFV17D yellow fever vaccine.

V is TRBV3-1 and J is TRBJ1-4; D perhaps matches TRBD1 (6 bases). The germline CDR1 and CDR2 sequences are LGHDT and YNNKEL (reference sequence). CDR3 size: 14 residues. Between the trimmed V and J ends, which lost 6 bases and 8 bases, there was a span of 16 bases. CDR3 sequence reads: CASRDSGAAEKLFF. CDR3 in DNA: TGTGCCAGCAGAGATTCAGGGGCAGCGGAAAAACTGTTTTTT.

In its sample, this clonotype was seen a few times. DNA for the CDR3: TGTGCCAGCAGCTTGACAGGGATAGGCAATCAGCCCCAGCATTTT. This encodes CASSLTGIGNQPQHF. The gene calls are TRBV9 and TRBJ1-5; TRBD1 matches 7 bases. Losses at the gene ends were 4 bases for V and 2 bases for J; bases not matched to a gene: 6. The germline V gene has CDR1 SGDLS and CDR2 YYNGEE. This CDR3 has 15 amino acids.

The chain has TRBV20-1 and TRBJ2-7, with D hard to call. Germline assignment: CDR1 DFQATT and CDR2 SNEGSKA (reference sequence). Trimming removed 6 bases at V and 2 bases at J, with 14 bases between. The length of the CDR3 is 13 residues. The DNA of the CDR3 is TGCAGTGCCCAAATACCCGAGGCCTACGAGCAGTACTTC. Translating gives CSAQIPEAYEQYF.

This clonotype was detected only a few times. This chain joins TRBV5-6 and TRBJ2-7; 7 bases are a match to TRBD1. CDR3 length: 15 residues. Trimming removed 2 bases from V and 6 bases from J; junction bases left unmatched: 11. Germline CDR1 SGHDT, CDR2 YYEEEE. The CDR3 coding sequence is TGTGCCAGCAGCTTCAGAGACAGGGACCTGTCCGAGCAGTACTTC. Its translation is CASSFRDRDLSEQYF.

Here the CDR3 reads CASSPGGSTGELFF. For the CDR3, the DNA is TGTGCCAGCAGTCCAGGGGGCTCTACCGGGGAGCTGTTTTTT. The rearrangement joins TRBV25-1 to TRBJ2-2; TRBD1 agrees at 8 bases. The trim removed 5 bases at V and 5 bases at J, leaving 4 bases unmatched. This CDR3 spans 14 amino acids. Germline V gene sequence: CDR1 MGHDK, CDR2 SYGVNS.

J is TRBJ1-2 and V is TRBV12-3 or TRBV12-4, with no clear D. This CDR3 contains 13 residues. With 3 bases removed from V and 7 bases from J, the gap between germline ends came to 12 bases. The CDR3 coding sequence is TGTGCCAGCAGTTTTGCAGGCGTCGGTGGCTACACCTTC. The encoded protein is CASSFAGVGGYTF.

This clonotype was counted at least ten times. The chain is built from TRBV12-3 or TRBV12-4 and TRBJ1-6; possibly TRBD1 for D (6 bases). The CDR3 contains 14 residues. Trimming shortened V by 6 bases and J by 9 bases, and 15 bases separated the two germline ends. As DNA, the CDR3 is TGTGCCAGCAGAGAAACAGGGCAAACTTCACCCCTCCACTTT. Protein product: CASRETGQTSPLHF.

This clonotype was counted between two and nine times. V and J are TRBV20-1 and TRBJ2-7; D ambiguous. Deletions cut 4 bases from V and 3 bases from J, with 10 bases between. CDR3 length: 12 residues. CDR1 DFQATT and CDR2 SNEGSKA come from the germline V gene (reference sequence). The CDR3 bases are TGCAGTGCTAAAGGGCTTTACTACGAGCAGTACTTC. This encodes CSAKGLYYEQYF.

This clonotype has more than one count but fewer than ten. The gene calls are TRBV12-3 or TRBV12-4 and TRBJ2-1, with D perhaps assigned TRBD1 or TRBD2 (5 bases each). With 5 bases removed from V and 4 bases from J, the gap between germline ends came to 15 bases. The CDR3 sequence is 15 residues long. The CDR3 bases are TGTGCCAGCAGTCCCCGGGACCGCCGATACAATGAGCAGTTCTTC. This encodes CASSPRDRRYNEQFF.

The chain is built from TRBV3-1 and TRBJ2-3; 11 bases are a match to TRBD2. V trimming: 7 bases; J trimming: 0 bases; junction bases outside the gene matches: 3. Per germline, CDR1 LGHDT and CDR2 YNNKEL (reference sequence). The CDR3 totals 15 residues. The CDR3 loop reads CASTRLAGSTDTQYF. As DNA, the CDR3 is TGTGCCAGCACCCGACTAGCGGGGAGCACAGATACGCAGTATTTT.

This chain joins TRBV5-1 and TRBJ2-2; 8 nucleotides agree with TRBD1. J gave up 10 bases and V 4 bases, and 9 bases lay outside the gene matches. The CDR3 covers 14 residues. From germline, CDR1 is SGHRS and CDR2 YFSETQ. The CDR3 DNA is TGCGCCAGCAGCATCGGGACAGGTTGGACGGAGCTGTTTTTT. Its translation is CASSIGTGWTELFF.

The chain carries TRBV7-2 and TRBJ2-1; TRBD2 matches at 12 bases. V shed 9 bases, J shed 2 bases, and the junction held 11 bases outside the gene matches. Germline-derived CDR1 and CDR2 are SGHTA and FQGNSA. The CDR3 is 17 residues long. The CDR3 nucleotides read TGTGCCAGAAGCCTCCGACTAGCGGGGGCCACCTACAATGAGCAGTTCTTC. Translating it yields CARSLRLAGATYNEQFF. Together with reference TRBV7-2 and TRBJ2-1, the CDR3 gives the full variable domain: GAGVSQSPSNKVTEKGKDVELRCDPISGHTALYWYRQSLGQGLEFLIYFQGNSAPDKSGLPSDRFSAERTGGSVSTLTIQRTQQEDSAVYLCARSLRLAGATYNEQFFGPGTRLTVL.

This clonotype was seen a handful of times. The V and J genes are TRBV28 and TRBJ2-5; D gene unclear. V was pared by 3 bases and J by 6 bases, with 11 bases between. CDR3 length: 13 residues. Germline V lookup: CDR1 MDHEN, CDR2 SYDVKM. CDR3 in amino acids: CASSFWSIQTQYF. CDR3 in DNA: TGTGCCAGCAGTTTTTGGAGTATCCAGACCCAGTACTTC. Drawing the rest from reference TRBV28 and TRBJ2-5, the complete variable domain is DVKVTQSSRYLVKRTGEKVFLECVQDMDHENMFWYRQDPGLGLRLIYFSYDVKMKEKGDIPEGYSVSREKKERFSLILESASTNQTSMYLCASSFWSIQTQYFGPGTRLLVL.

This clonotype was seen at least ten times. This chain connects TRBV12-3 or TRBV12-4 to TRBJ2-1; the D call may be TRBD1 or TRBD2 (6 bases each). The CDR3 is 13 residues long. Between the trimmed V and J ends, which lost 3 bases and 8 bases, there was a span of 11 bases. This CDR3 reads CASSFTRGDEQFF. CDR3 coding DNA: TGTGCCAGCAGTTTTACGAGGGGGGATGAGCAGTTCTTC.

This clonotype was recorded a few times. The genes are TRBV12-3 or TRBV12-4 and TRBJ1-3; 9 nucleotides line up with TRBD1. The V and J ends lost 3 bases and 2 bases, in that order; junction bases with no gene match: 8. The CDR3 consists of 17 residues. Written as DNA, the CDR3 is TGTGCCAGCAGTTTTCCGACAGGGGGTAGTACTGGAAACACCATATATTTT. Amino acid sequence: CASSFPTGGSTGNTIYF.

CDR3 nucleotide sequence: TGTGCCAGCAGCCCCGGGCAGGGGGGAGATGGCTACACCTTC. This codes for CASSPGQGGDGYTF. The rearrangement joins TRBV3-1 to TRBJ1-2, with 7 bases lining up with TRBD1. The CDR3 runs to 14 residues. After removal of 4 bases from V and 6 bases from J, the junction contained 8 bases not matched to a gene. Germline values: CDR1 LGHDT, CDR2 YNNKEL (reference sequence).

In this sample, this clonotype turned up many times. The rearrangement uses TRBV10-2 and TRBJ1-1; no definite D call. Germline V gives CDR1 WSHSY, CDR2 SAAADI. The CDR3 loop spans 14 amino acids. V was clipped by 8 bases and J by 0 bases, with 13 bases between them. The CDR3 spells CASSSETLNTEAFF. CDR3 DNA: TGCGCCAGCTCTTCGGAGACCTTGAACACTGAAGCTTTCTTT.

The rearrangement joins TRBV7-8 to TRBJ2-3; 8 bases map to TRBD1. Germline-derived CDR1 and CDR2 are SGHVS and FQNEAQ. The CDR3 sequence is 15 residues long. V lost 6 bases to trimming and J lost 4 bases; unmatched junction nucleotides: 9. This CDR3 reads CASSLTGDQADTQYF. The CDR3 DNA is TGTGCCAGCAGTTTGACAGGGGATCAAGCAGATACGCAGTATTTT. Supplemented by reference TRBV7-8 and TRBJ2-3, the full variable domain reads GAGVSQSPRYKVAKRGQDVALRCDPISGHVSLFWYQQALGQGPEFLTYFQNEAQLDKSGLPSDRFFAERPEGSVSTLKIQRTQQEDSAVYLCASSLTGDQADTQYFGPGTRLTVL.

This clonotype was counted many times. The V gene is TRBV29-1, the J gene TRBJ1-2; D is perhaps TRBD1 (5 bases). The CDR3 extends over 13 amino acids. CDR1 SQVTM and CDR2 ANQGSEA come from the germline V gene. The ends were cut back, 4 bases at V and 0 bases at J, with 9 bases in the middle. CDR3 residues: CSVGDVSNYGYTF. In DNA form, the CDR3 reads TGCAGCGTTGGGGACGTATCTAACTATGGCTACACCTTC.

The V call is TRBV30, the J call TRBJ2-5; weak D call: TRBD1 (5 bases). In germline, CDR1 is GTSNPN, CDR2 SVGIG (reference sequence). This CDR3 has 12 amino acids. V lost 3 bases, J lost 9 bases, and 14 bases lay in between. Here the CDR3 reads CAWRGEGASQYF. The CDR3 DNA sequence: TGTGCCTGGAGAGGGGAAGGGGCGTCCCAGTACTTC.